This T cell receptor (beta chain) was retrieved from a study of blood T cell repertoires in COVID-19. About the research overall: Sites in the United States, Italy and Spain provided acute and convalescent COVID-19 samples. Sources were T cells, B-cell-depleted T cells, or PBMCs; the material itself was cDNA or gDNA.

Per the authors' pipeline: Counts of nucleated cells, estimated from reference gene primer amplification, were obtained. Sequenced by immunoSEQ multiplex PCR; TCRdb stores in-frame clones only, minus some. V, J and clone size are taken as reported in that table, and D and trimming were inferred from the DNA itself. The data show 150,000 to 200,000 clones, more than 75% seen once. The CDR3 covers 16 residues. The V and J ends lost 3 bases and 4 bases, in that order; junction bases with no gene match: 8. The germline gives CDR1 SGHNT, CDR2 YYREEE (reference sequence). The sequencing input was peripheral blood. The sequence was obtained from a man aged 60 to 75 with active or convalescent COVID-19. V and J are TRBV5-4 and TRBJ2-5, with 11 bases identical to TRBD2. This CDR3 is CASSYRSGGAGETQYF. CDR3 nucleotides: TGTGCCAGCAGCTATCGTAGCGGGGGGGCGGGAGAGACCCAGTACTTC.